These T cell receptor beta chains were read from a single sample in a study of T-cell reconstitution after alpha-beta-depleted transplantation in children. TCRdb reanalysed the PCR reads using MiXCR and keeps one entry per CDR3 protein. The sample carries hundreds of thousands of distinct CDR3 sequences, about 14% recorded once. The input for sequencing was PBMCs, taken from the stem cell graft. Every receptor here comes from a human donor who donated a stem cell graft to a child with Fanconi anemia. Each CDR3 is given with its conserved first and last residue. The D gene is left open where the match is weak. Size tells how often a clone was seen (once, few, many) or the class of an expanded clone, and some rows leave it out.

NA	NA	TRBV12-3/TRBV12-4	16	TRBJ1-3	CASSFPNRAQGNTIYF	TGTGCCAGCAGTTTCCCAAATCGGGCGCAGGGAAACACCATATATTTT
NA	TRBD1	TRBV6-2/TRBV6-3	20	TRBJ2-6	CASSYSMTGGSFSGANVLTF	TGTGCCAGCAGTTACTCGATGACAGGGGGCTCGTTTTCTGGGGCCAACGTCCTGACTTTC
many	NA	TRBV6-4	14	TRBJ1-1	CASSRDRLNTEAFF	TGTGCCAGCAGTCGGGACCGACTAAACACTGAAGCTTTCTTT
few	NA	TRBV28	14	TRBJ1-5	CASSYPDVVGPQHF	TGTGCCAGCAGTTATCCAGACGTTGTGGGGCCCCAGCATTTT
many	NA	TRBV7-2	15	TRBJ2-3	CASGTLTVSTDTQYF	TGTGCCAGCGGAACTTTGACAGTTAGCACAGATACGCAGTATTTT
NA	TRBD1	TRBV27	16	TRBJ1-4	CASSWGQGADREKLFF	TGTGCCAGCAGTTGGGGACAGGGGGCTGATCGTGAAAAACTGTTTTTT
few	NA	TRBV9	13	TRBJ2-5	CASSARGRETQYF	TGTGCCAGCAGCGCCAGGGGAAGGGAGACCCAGTACTTC
NA	NA	TRBV9	14	TRBJ1-1	CASSETYGGTEAFF	TGTGCCAGCAGCGAGACCTATGGGGGCACTGAAGCTTTCTTT
many	TRBD2	TRBV19	15	TRBJ2-1	CASRRERGSYNEQFF	TGTGCCAGTAGGAGGGAGCGGGGAAGCTACAATGAGCAGTTCTTC
NA	TRBD2	TRBV6-1	15	TRBJ2-1	CASSVAGSTYNEQFF	TGTGCCAGCAGTGTAGCGGGGTCGACCTACAATGAGCAGTTCTTC
few	TRBD2	TRBV6-5	16	TRBJ2-3	CASSSRPSGGTDTQYF	TGTGCCAGCAGTTCACGGCCTAGCGGGGGCACAGATACGCAGTATTTT
many	NA	TRBV10-2	14	TRBJ1-5	CASSEGEETQPQHF	TGCGCCAGCAGTGAGGGGGAAGAGACTCAGCCCCAGCATTTT
many	NA	TRBV3-1	14	TRBJ1-5	CASSPLSSNQPQHF	TGTGCCAGCAGCCCCCTCTCTAGCAATCAGCCCCAGCATTTT
many	NA	TRBV7-3	16	TRBJ2-1	CASSLSGPRSYNEQFF	TGTGCCAGCAGCCTATCCGGGCCTCGGTCCTACAATGAGCAGTTCTTC
many	TRBD1	TRBV12-3/TRBV12-4	16	TRBJ2-3	CASSFYRGRDTDTQYF	TGTGCCAGCAGTTTTTACAGGGGGCGCGACACAGATACGCAGTATTTT
many	NA	TRBV5-5	16	TRBJ2-7	CASSSEVGQSSYEQYF	TGTGCCAGCAGCTCCGAGGTAGGACAGAGCTCCTACGAGCAGTACTTC
few	TRBD1	TRBV4-2	21	TRBJ2-1	CASSQPFPGQGARSSYNEQFF	TGTGCCAGCAGCCAACCTTTTCCGGGACAGGGGGCAAGAAGTTCCTACAATGAGCAGTTCTTC
NA	NA	TRBV21-1	15	TRBJ2-7	CASSNGQEVIHEQYF	TGTGCCAGCAGCAACGGACAGGAGGTCATCCACGAGCAGTACTTC
few	NA	TRBV19	14	TRBJ1-3	CASKETGSGNTIYF	TGTGCCAGTAAAGAGACGGGCTCTGGAAACACCATATATTTT
NA	TRBD1	TRBV5-1	16	TRBJ1-1	CASSPLSGTVNTEAFF	TGCGCCAGCAGCCCACTCTCCGGGACAGTGAACACTGAAGCTTTCTTT